This record concerns one T cell receptor beta chain sequence. The run depth of the assay was deep. Sequenced by immunoSEQ multiplex PCR; TCRdb stores in-frame clones only, minus some. The sample lists roughly 1,100,000 clones; 65% to 75% were seen once. The record originates from a study of shared clonotypes between healthy human individuals. Study-wide background: Donors had three CD4 naive, three CD4 memory, two CD8 naive and one CD8 memory plate apiece.

A CD45RA-negative memory subset and a CD45RA+ naive subset were separated from the CD4+ cells. The CDR3 loop spans 16 amino acids. Trimming took off 0 bases at V and 7 bases at J, with 13 bases between the two ends. The sequence was obtained from a man younger than 30 in good health. The chain employs TRBV23-1 and TRBJ1-6; D remains unclear. TRBV23-1 is placed among ORFs of uncertain function. The specimen sequenced was memory CD4+ T cells sorted from blood. Noted subset: CD45RA-negative fraction. As DNA, the CDR3 is TGCGCCAGCAGTCAATCGCGAACGGGTAAAAATTCACCCCTCCACTTT. Encoded protein: CASSQSRTGKNSPLHF.